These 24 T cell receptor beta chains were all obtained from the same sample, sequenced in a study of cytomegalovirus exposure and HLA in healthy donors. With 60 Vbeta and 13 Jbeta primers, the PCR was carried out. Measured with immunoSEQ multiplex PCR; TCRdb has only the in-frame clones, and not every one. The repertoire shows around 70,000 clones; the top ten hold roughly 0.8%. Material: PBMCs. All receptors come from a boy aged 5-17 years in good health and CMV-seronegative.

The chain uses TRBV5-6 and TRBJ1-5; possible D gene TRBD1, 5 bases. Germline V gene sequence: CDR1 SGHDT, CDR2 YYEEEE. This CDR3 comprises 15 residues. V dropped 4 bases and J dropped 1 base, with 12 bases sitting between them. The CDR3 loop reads CASSPGPGSNQPQHF. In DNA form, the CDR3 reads TGTGCCAGCAGCCCAGGGCCCGGGAGCAATCAGCCCCAGCATTTT.

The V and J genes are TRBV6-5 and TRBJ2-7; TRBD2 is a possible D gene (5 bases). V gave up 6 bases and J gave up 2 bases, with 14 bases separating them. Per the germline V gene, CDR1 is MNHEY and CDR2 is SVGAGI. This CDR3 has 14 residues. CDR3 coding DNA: TGTGCCAGCAGACTGATTAGTAGCGCCTACGAGCAGTACTTC. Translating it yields CASRLISSAYEQYF.

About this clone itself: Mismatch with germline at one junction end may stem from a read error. The CDR3 nucleotides read TGTGCCAGCAGTATCGGTAGCTCTGGAAACAACATATATTTT. Its translation is CASSIGSSGNNIYF. The chain combines TRBV6-5 with TRBJ1-3; D unclear. This CDR3 is 14 amino acids long. Germline CDR1 and CDR2: MNHEY and SVGAGI.

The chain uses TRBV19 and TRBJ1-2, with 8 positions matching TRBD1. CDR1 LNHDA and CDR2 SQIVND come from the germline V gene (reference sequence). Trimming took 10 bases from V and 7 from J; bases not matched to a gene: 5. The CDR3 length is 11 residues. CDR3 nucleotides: TGTGCCACCGGACAGGGATTTGGCTACACCTTC. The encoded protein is CATGQGFGYTF.

CDR3 in DNA: TGCGCCAGCAGCCCCGGTATTAACACTGAAGCTTTCTTT. It is translated as CASSPGINTEAFF. The chain joins TRBV5-1 to TRBJ1-1, with no clear D. The CDR3 runs 13 residues. V lost 4 bases to trimming and J lost 2 bases, with 9 bases between them. CDR1 and CDR2 (germline): SGHRS, YFSETQ.

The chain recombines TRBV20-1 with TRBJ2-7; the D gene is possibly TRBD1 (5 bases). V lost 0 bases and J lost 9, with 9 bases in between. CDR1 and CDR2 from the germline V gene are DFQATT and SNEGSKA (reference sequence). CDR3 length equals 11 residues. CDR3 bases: TGCAGTGCTAGAGAAACAGGAGTGCAGTACTTC. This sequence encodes CSARETGVQYF.

CDR3 in amino acids: CASRTRTNEKLFF. DNA of the CDR3: TGTGCCAGCAGGACACGGACTAATGAAAAACTGTTTTTT. The V gene is TRBV27, the J gene TRBJ1-4; no firm D call. The CDR3 runs 13 residues. In germline, CDR1 is MNHEY, CDR2 SMNVEV (reference sequence). V lost 6 bases and J lost 2, with 7 bases in between.

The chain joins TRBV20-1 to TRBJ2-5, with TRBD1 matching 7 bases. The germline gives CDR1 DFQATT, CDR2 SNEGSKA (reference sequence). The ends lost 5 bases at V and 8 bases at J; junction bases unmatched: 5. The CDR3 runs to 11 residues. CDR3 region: CSARGGQTQYF. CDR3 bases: TGCAGTGCTCGAGGGGGCCAAACCCAGTACTTC.

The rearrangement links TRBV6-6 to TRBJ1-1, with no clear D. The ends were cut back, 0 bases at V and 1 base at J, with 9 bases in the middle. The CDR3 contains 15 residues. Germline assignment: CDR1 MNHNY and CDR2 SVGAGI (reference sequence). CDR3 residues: CASSYSGQENTEAFF. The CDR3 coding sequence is TGTGCCAGCAGTTACTCTGGGCAGGAGAACACTGAAGCTTTCTTT.

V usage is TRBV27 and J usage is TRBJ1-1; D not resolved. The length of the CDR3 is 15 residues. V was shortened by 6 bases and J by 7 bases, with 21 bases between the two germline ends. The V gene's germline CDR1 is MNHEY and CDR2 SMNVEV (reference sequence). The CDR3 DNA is TGTGCCAGCAGCCCTATCGACCGGGAGGTTAATGAAGCTTTCTTT. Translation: CASSPIDREVNEAFF.

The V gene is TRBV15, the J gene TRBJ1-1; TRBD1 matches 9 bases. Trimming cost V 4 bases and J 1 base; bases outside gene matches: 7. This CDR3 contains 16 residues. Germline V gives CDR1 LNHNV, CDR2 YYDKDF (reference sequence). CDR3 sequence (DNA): TGTGCCACCAGCAACACAGGGGGCAGGGGGAACACTGAAGCTTTCTTT. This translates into CATSNTGGRGNTEAFF.

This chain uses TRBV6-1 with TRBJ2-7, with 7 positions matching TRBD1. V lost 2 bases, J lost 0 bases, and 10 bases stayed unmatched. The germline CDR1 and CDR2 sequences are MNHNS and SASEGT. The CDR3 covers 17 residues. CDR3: CASSERQTGLSSYEQYF. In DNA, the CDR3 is TGTGCCAGCAGTGAAAGGCAGACAGGGCTATCCTCCTACGAGCAGTACTTC.

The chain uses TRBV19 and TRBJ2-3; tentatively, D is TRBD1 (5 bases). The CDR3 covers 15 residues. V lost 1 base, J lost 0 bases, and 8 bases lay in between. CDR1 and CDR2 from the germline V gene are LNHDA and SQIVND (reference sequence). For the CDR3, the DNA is TGTGCCAGTAGTATAGGGCAGGGTAGCACAGATACGCAGTATTTT. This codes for CASSIGQGSTDTQYF.

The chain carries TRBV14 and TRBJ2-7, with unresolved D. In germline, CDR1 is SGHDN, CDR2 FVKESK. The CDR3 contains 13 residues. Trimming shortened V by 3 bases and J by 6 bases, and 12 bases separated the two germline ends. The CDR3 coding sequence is TGTGCCAGCAGCCAGGTATTCATGAGCGAGCAGTACTTC. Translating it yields CASSQVFMSEQYF.

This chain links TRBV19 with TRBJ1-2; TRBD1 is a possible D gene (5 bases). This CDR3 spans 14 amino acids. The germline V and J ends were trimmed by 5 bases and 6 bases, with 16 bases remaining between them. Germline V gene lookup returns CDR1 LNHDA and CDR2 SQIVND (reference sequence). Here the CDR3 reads CASSSLGGAHGYTF. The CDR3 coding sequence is TGTGCCAGTAGTTCCCTTGGAGGGGCCCATGGCTACACCTTC.

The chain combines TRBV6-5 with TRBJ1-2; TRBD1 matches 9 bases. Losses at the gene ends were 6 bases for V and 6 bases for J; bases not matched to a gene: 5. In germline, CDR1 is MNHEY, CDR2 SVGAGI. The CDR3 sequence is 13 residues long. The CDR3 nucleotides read TGTGCCAGCAGCCGGGGACAGGGAAATGGCTACACCTTC. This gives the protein CASSRGQGNGYTF.

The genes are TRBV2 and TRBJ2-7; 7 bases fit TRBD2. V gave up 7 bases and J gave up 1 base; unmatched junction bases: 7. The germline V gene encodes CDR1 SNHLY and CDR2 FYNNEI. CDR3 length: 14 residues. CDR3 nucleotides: TGTGCCAGCATGGCGGAGCGGGGATCCTACGAGCAGTACTTC. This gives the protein CASMAERGSYEQYF.

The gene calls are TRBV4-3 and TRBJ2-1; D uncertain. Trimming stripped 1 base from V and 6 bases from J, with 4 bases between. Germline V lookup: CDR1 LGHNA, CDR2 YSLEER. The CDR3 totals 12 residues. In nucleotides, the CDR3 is TGCGCCAGCAGCCAAGGAGCCAATGAGCAGTTCTTC. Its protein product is CASSQGANEQFF.

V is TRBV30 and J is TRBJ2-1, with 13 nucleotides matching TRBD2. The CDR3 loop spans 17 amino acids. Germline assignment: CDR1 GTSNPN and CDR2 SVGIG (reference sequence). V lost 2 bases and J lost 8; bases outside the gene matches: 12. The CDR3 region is CAWSNFWTSGGRDEQFF. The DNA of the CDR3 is TGTGCCTGGAGTAACTTCTGGACTAGCGGGGGACGGGATGAGCAGTTCTTC.

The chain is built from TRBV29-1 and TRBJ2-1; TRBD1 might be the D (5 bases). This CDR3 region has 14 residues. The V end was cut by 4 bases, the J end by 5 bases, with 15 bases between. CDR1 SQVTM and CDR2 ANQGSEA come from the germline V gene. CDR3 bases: TGCAGCGTTGGGCAGGGAAATTTCGACAATGAGCAGTTCTTC. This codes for CSVGQGNFDNEQFF.

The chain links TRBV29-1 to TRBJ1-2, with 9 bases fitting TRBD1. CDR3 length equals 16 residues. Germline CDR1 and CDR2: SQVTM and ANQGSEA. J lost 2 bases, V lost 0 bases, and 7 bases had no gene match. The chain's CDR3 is CSVEEEGQGRNYGYTF. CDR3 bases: TGCAGCGTTGAAGAGGAGGGACAGGGAAGGAACTATGGCTACACCTTC.

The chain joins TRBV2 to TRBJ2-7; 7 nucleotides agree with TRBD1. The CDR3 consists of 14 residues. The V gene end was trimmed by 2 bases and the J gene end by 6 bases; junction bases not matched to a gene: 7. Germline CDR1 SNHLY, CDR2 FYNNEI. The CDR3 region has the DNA TGTGCCAGCAGTGAATCGAAGGGGGCGGGCGAGCAGTACTTC. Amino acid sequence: CASSESKGAGEQYF.

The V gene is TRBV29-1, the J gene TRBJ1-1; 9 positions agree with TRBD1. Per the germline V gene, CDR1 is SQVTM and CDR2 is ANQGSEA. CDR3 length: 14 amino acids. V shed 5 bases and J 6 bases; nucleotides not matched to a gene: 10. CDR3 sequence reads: CSVQTGTGIPEAFF. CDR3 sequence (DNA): TGCAGCGTTCAGACCGGGACAGGGATCCCTGAAGCTTTCTTT.

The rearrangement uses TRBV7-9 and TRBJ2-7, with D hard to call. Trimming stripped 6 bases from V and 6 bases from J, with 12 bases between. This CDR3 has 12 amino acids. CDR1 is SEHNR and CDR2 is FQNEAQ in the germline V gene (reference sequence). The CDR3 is CASRSPMSEQYF. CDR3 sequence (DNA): TGTGCCAGCAGATCCCCCATGAGCGAGCAGTACTTC.